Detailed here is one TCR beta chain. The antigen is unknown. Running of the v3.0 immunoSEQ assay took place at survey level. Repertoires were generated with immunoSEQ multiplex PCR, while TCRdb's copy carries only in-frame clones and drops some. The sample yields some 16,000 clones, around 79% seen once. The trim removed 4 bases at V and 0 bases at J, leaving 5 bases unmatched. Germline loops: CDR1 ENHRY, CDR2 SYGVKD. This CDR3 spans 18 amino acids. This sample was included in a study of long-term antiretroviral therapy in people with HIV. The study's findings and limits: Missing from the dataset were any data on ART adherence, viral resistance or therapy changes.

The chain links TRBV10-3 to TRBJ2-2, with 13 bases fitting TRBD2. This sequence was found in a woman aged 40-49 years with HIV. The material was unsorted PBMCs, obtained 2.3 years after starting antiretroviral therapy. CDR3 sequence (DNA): TGTGCCATCAGTGGGGGGACTAGCGGGGAAACGAACACCGGGGAGCTGTTTTTT. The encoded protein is CAISGGTSGETNTGELFF.